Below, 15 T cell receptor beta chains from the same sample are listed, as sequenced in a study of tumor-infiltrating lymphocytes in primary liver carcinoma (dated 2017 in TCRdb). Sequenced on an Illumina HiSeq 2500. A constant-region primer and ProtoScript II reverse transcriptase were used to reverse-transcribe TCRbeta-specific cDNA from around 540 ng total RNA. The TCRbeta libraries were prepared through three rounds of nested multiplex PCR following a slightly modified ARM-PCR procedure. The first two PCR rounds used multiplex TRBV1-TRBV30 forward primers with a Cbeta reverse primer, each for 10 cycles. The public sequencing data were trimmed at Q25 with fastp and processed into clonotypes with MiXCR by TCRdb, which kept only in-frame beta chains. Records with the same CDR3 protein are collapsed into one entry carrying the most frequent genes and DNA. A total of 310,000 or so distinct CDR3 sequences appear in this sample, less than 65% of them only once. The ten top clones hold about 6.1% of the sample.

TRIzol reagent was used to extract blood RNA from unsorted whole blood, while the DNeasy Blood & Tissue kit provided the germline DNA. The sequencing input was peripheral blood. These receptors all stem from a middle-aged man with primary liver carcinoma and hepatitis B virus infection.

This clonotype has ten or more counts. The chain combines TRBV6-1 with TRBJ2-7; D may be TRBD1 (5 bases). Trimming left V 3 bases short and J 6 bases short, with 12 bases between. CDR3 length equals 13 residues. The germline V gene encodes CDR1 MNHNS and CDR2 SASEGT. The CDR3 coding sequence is TGTGCCAGCAGTGATATTGAAGGGGTCGAGCAGTACTTC. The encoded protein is CASSDIEGVEQYF.

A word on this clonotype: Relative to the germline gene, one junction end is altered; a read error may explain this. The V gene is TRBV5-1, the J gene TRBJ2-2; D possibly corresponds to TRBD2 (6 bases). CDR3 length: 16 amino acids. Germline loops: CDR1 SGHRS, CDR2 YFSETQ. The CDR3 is CASSLAPGSYAGELFF. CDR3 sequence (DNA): TGCGCCAGCAGCTTGGCACCCGGGAGTTACGCCGGGGAGTTGTTTTTT.

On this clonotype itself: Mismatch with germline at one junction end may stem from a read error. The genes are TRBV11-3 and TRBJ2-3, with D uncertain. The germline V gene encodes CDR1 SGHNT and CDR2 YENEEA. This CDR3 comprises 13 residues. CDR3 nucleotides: TGTGCCAGCACCTTAGACCTCACAGATACGCAGTATTTT. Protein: CASTLDLTDTQYF.

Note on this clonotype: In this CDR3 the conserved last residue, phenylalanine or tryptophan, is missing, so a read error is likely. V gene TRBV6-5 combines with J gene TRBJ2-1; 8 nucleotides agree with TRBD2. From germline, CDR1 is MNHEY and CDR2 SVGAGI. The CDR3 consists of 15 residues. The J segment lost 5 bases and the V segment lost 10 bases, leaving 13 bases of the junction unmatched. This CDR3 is CATTGGDSGNNEQFL. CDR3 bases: TGTGCCACCACCGGGGGGGATAGCGGCAACAATGAGCAGTTCCTC.

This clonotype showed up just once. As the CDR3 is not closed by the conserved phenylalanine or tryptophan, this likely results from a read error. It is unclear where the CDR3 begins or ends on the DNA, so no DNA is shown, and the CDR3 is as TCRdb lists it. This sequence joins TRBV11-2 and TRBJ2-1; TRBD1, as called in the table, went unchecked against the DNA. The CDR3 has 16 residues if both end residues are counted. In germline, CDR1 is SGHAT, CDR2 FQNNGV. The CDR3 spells CASSWDPGSFYNELFL.

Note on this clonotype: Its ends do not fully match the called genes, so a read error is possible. CDR3 amino acids: CASSGTGHQGGCTF. In DNA, the CDR3 is TGTGCCAGCAGCGGTACAGGGCATCAGGGTGGCTGCACCTTC. The chain recombines TRBV6-5 with TRBJ1-2; D is possibly TRBD1 (6 bases). In germline, CDR1 is MNHEY, CDR2 SVGAGI. This CDR3 region has 14 residues.

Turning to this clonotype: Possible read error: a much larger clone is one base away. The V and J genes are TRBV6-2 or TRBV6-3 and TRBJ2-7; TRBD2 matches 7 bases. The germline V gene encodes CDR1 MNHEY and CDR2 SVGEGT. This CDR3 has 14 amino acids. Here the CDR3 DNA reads TGTGCCAGCAGACGATCCGGACTAGTCTACGAGCAGCACTTC. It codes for CASRRSGLVYEQHF.

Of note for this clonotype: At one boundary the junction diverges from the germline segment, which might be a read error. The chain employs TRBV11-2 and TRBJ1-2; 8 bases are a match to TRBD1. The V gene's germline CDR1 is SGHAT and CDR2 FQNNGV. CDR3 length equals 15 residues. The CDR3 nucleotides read TGTACCAGCAGCCCTGGACAGGGACCTAACTATGACTACACCTTC. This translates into CTSSPGQGPNYDYTF.

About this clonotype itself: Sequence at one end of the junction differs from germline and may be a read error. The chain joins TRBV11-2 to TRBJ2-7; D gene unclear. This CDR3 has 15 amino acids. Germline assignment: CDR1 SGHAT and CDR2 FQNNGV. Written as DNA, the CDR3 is TGTGCCAGCAACTTAGAAGGCGCCTTATCCTCGGAGCAATACTTC. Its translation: CASNLEGALSSEQYF.

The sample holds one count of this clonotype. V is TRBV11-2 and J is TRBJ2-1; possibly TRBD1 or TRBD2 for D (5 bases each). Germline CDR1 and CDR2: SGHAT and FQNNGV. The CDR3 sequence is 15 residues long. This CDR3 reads CVRSLGESPYNEQFF. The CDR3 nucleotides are TGTGTCAGAAGCTTGGGGGAATCCCCTTACAATGAGCAGTTCTTC. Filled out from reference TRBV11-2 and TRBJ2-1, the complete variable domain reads EAGVAQSPRYKIIEKRQSVAFWCNPISGHATLYWYQQILGQGPKLLIQFQNNGVVDDSQLPKDRFSAERLKGVDSTLKIQPAKLEDSAVYLCVRSLGESPYNEQFFGPGTRLTVL.

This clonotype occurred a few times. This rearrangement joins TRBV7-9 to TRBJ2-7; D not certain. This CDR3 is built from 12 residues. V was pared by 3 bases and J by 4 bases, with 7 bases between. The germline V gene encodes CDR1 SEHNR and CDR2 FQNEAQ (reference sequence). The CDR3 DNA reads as TGTGCCAGCAGCTTTACATCGTACGAGCAGTACTTC. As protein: CASSFTSYEQYF.

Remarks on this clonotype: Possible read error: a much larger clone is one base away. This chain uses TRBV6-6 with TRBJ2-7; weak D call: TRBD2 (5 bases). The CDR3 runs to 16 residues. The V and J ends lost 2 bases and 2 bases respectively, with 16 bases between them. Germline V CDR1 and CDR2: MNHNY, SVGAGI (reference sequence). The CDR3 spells CASSYGRRRQAYEQYF. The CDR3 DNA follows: TGTGCCAGCAGTTACGGGAGACGGCGCCAAGCCTACGAGCAGTACTTC.

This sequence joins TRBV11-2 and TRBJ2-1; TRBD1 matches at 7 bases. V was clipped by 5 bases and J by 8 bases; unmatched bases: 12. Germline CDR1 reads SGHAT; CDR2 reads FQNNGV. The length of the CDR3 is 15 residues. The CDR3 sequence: CASSAVQGKMHEQFF. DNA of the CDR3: TGTGCCAGCAGCGCTGTACAGGGGAAAATGCATGAGCAGTTCTTC.

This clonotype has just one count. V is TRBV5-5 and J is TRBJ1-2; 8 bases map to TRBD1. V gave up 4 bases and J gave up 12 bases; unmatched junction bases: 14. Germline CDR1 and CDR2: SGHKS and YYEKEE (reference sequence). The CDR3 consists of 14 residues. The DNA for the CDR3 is TGTGCCAGCAGCCTTATTACCTCAGGGGGCGGCCACACCTTC. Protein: CASSLITSGGGHTF.

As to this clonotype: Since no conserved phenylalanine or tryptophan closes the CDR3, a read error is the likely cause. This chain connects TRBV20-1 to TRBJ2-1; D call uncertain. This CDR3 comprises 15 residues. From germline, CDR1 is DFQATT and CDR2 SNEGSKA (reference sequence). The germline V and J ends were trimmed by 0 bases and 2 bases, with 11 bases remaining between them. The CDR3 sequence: CSARDPVGPYNEQFL. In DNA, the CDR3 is TGCAGTGCTAGAGATCCTGTTGGGCCCTACAATGAGCAGTTCTTA.